The present T cell receptor (beta chain) was sequenced within a study of glioma-infiltrating T cells. Using RNA template, CDR3s of TCR alpha and beta were amplified with iRepertoire arm-PCR. Tissue mRNA or PBMC total RNA, about 85-400 ng, went into one-step reverse transcription and amplification. TCRdb reprocessed the multiplex PCR reads via MiXCR and lists one record per CDR3 protein. The table includes some 4,200 distinct CDR3 sequences, 20% to 25% detected once. Germline CDR1 MNHNS, CDR2 SASEGT. CDR3 length: 14 amino acids. V was clipped by 7 bases and J by 5 bases; unmatched bases: 11. This clonotype was detected once. Its target is unknown. Study findings and constraints: Above-expected tissue-blood divergence occurred in all gliomas, most in low-grade ones. CDR3 overlap between tissue and blood was very small.

The chain carries TRBV6-1 and TRBJ2-7; TRBD1 matches 7 bases. This receptor was obtained from a human donor with low-grade glioma or glioblastoma, undergoing nonglioma brain surgery, or in good health (not recorded which). The specimen was glioma tissue, nonneoplastic brain tissue, or PBMCs (not recorded which). CDR3 region: CASTDKGAMDEQYV. The CDR3 DNA reads TGTGCCAGCACAGACAAGGGGGCGATGGACGAGCAGTACGTC.